A single sample is the source of the 13 T cell receptor beta chains below, sequenced in a study of blood T cell repertoires in COVID-19. Clones were sequenced by immunoSEQ multiplex PCR, and TCRdb holds only the in-frame ones, with some missing. The repertoire holds 150,000 to 200,000 clones, with roughly four fifths as singletons. Sequenced input: peripheral blood. These receptors all come from a woman aged 40 to 55 with acute or convalescent COVID-19.

This rearrangement joins TRBV2 to TRBJ2-7; a weak D match, TRBD1 (6 bases). Trimming pared 10 bases from V and 3 bases from J, leaving 13 bases between. This CDR3 contains 12 residues. From germline, CDR1 is SNHLY and CDR2 FYNNEI. CDR3 loop: CATGDKYYEQYF. CDR3 DNA sequence: TGTGCCACTGGGGACAAATACTACGAGCAGTACTTC.

The chain links TRBV28 to TRBJ1-1; 7 bases line up with TRBD1. The V segment lost 6 bases and the J segment 8 bases; nucleotides outside the gene matches: 3. CDR1 and CDR2 (germline): MDHEN, SYDVKM. This CDR3 is built from 11 residues. The CDR3 region is CASSADREAFF. The CDR3 DNA is TGTGCCAGCAGCGCGGACAGGGAAGCTTTCTTT.

This chain connects TRBV6-2 or TRBV6-3 to TRBJ1-5; the match to TRBD1 covers 7 bases. The CDR3 is 14 residues long. The J segment lost 4 bases and the V segment lost 6 bases, leaving 6 bases of the junction unmatched. Germline loops: CDR1 MNHEY, CDR2 SVGEGT. The chain's CDR3 is CASSPSTGNQPQHF. Here the CDR3 DNA reads TGTGCCAGCAGCCCTTCGACAGGGAATCAGCCCCAGCATTTT.

This clone occurred a few times. The chain employs TRBV19 and TRBJ1-6, with D unresolved. The CDR3 is made up of 15 amino acids. The germline V and J ends were trimmed by 0 bases and 7 bases, with 10 bases remaining between them. Germline lookup yields CDR1 LNHDA and CDR2 SQIVND (reference sequence). The CDR3: CASSIDGGLNSPLHF. CDR3 in DNA: TGTGCCAGTAGTATAGATGGAGGGTTGAATTCACCCCTCCACTTT.

V usage is TRBV5-6 and J usage is TRBJ1-1, with D perhaps matching TRBD1 (5 bases). V was pared by 3 bases and J by 4 bases, with 13 bases between. The CDR3 extends over 14 amino acids. The germline gives CDR1 SGHDT, CDR2 YYEEEE. CDR3 sequence (DNA): TGTGCCAGCAGCTCCGCGTGGAGGGGCACTGAAGCTTTCTTT. It is translated as CASSSAWRGTEAFF.

This clone was counted between two and nine times. V is TRBV24-1 and J is TRBJ2-6; D unclear. Germline V gene data show CDR1 as KGHDR and CDR2 as SFDVKD. The CDR3 is 16 amino acids. Trimming cost V 6 bases and J 2 bases, with 13 bases left between them. This CDR3 is CATSNPGLAGANVLTF. The DNA of the CDR3 is TGTGCCACCAGTAACCCCGGGTTGGCTGGGGCCAACGTCCTGACTTTC.

The chain is built from TRBV18 and TRBJ2-1; 8 nucleotides line up with TRBD2. The CDR3 is made up of 16 amino acids. Germline V gene data show CDR1 as KGHSH and CDR2 as LQKENI. Unmatched junction bases numbered 5, after V lost 1 base and J lost 3 bases. CDR3 residues: CASSPLQRGSYNEQFF. Written as DNA, the CDR3 is TGTGCCAGCTCACCACTACAGCGGGGGAGCTACAATGAGCAGTTCTTC.

This clone turned up a few times. J is TRBJ2-5 and V is TRBV6-6, with D possibly matching TRBD1 (6 bases). Germline CDR1 is MNHNY and CDR2 is SVGAGI (reference sequence). V shed 6 bases and J shed 2 bases, with 10 bases lying between them. The CDR3 spans 13 residues. For the CDR3, the DNA is TGTGCCAGCAGCGGACAGATACAAGAGACCCAGTACTTC. Its protein is CASSGQIQETQYF.

The chain joins TRBV6-6 to TRBJ2-3; a weak D match, TRBD1 (5 bases). Germline CDR1 is MNHNY and CDR2 is SVGAGI (reference sequence). CDR3 length: 19 residues. The V end lost 5 bases, the J end lost 0 bases, and 24 bases lay between the germline ends. DNA of the CDR3: TGTGCCAGCAGTCCCCGGACCTTTACAGGAGCGCCTAGCACAGATACGCAGTATTTT. Translating it yields CASSPRTFTGAPSTDTQYF.

The V and J genes are TRBV2 and TRBJ1-2; D is unclear. Per the germline V gene, CDR1 is SNHLY and CDR2 is FYNNEI. V lost 1 base and J 4 bases, leaving 7 bases between the germline ends. The CDR3 extends over 13 amino acids. The DNA of the CDR3 is TGTGCCAGCAGTGAAGGTCCTTCCTATGGCTACACCTTC. This sequence encodes CASSEGPSYGYTF. The full variable domain, in which reference TRBV2 and TRBJ1-2 provide the parts outside the CDR3, is EPEVTQTPSHQVTQMGQEVILRCVPISNHLYFYWYRQILGQKVEFLVSFYNNEISEKSEIFDDQFSVERPDGSNFTLKIRSTKLEDSAMYFCASSEGPSYGYTFGSGTRLTVV.

This clone was detected a few times. This chain uses TRBV14 with TRBJ1-2; D unresolved. V lost 0 bases to trimming and J lost 5 bases, with 7 bases between them. Per germline, CDR1 SGHDN and CDR2 FVKESK. The CDR3 spans 13 residues. CDR3 sequence reads: CASSQDDGYGYTF. The CDR3, as DNA: TGTGCCAGCAGCCAAGACGACGGGTATGGCTACACCTTC.

This clone has more than one count but fewer than ten. J is TRBJ1-2 and V is TRBV28; 8 bases are shared with TRBD1. V shed 5 bases and J 8 bases; nucleotides not matched to a gene: 10. From germline, CDR1 is MDHEN and CDR2 SYDVKM. This CDR3 region has 14 residues. DNA for the CDR3: TGTGCCAGCAGTACCGCAGGACAGGGTTGGGGCTACACCTTC. Amino acids: CASSTAGQGWGYTF.

The chain carries TRBV7-9 and TRBJ1-2, with 8 bases fitting TRBD1. The trim removed 4 bases at V and 8 bases at J, leaving 0 bases unmatched. Per germline, CDR1 SEHNR and CDR2 FQNEAQ (reference sequence). This CDR3 contains 11 residues. The chain's CDR3 is CASSSGGGYTF. CDR3 DNA sequence: TGTGCCAGCAGCTCAGGGGGCGGCTACACCTTC.